This TCR beta chain was observed in a study of cytomegalovirus exposure and HLA in healthy donors. Overall study results and limits: Some V segments (TRBV6-2 and TRBV6-3 among them) were excluded as indistinguishable. Cytomegalovirus-associated TCR beta chains were listed, numbering 150 to 200. Previous analysis showed most TCR beta V segments were productive about 90% or about 30% of the time.

The table lists this clone with a few counts. Its antigen is currently unknown. With 8 bases removed from V and 3 bases from J, the gap between germline ends came to 11 bases. The CDR3 totals 13 residues. From germline, CDR1 is SEHNR and CDR2 FQNEAQ (reference sequence). PCR used 60 Vbeta primers and 13 Jbeta primers. TCRdb's table, derived via immunoSEQ multiplex PCR, lists solely in-frame clones and lacks some. The sample carries tens of thousands of clones, 81% recorded once. The sequencing sample was made of PBMCs. J is TRBJ1-5 and V is TRBV7-9, with no clear D. The clonotype comes from a girl aged 2 to 10 in good health and CMV-seropositive. CDR3 loop: CASRSGLNQPQHF. CDR3 bases: TGTGCCAGCCGGAGCGGACTCAATCAGCCCCAGCATTTT.